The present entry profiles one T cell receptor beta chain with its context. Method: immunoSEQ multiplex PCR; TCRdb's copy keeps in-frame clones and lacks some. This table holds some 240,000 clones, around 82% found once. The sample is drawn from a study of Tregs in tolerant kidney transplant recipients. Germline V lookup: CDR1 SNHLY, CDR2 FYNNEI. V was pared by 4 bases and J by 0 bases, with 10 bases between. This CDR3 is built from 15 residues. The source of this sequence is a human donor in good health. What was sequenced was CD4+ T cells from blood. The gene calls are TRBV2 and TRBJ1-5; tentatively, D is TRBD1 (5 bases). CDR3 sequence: CASSGGAHSNQPQHF. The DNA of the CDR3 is TGTGCCAGCAGTGGAGGGGCCCATAGCAATCAGCCCCAGCATTTT.